A selection of T cell receptor beta chains follows, all from one sample in a study of shared clonotypes between healthy human individuals. The assay was immunoSEQ multiplex PCR, and TCRdb's table has in-frame clones only and misses some. The sample includes almost 700,000 clones, about 90% of them seen just once. Sequencing was performed on naive CD8+ T cells sorted from blood. Receptors were obtained from a man younger than 40 in good health. Both conserved end residues are part of each CDR3. The order of the fields is J gene, D gene, clone size, V gene, CDR3 DNA, CDR3 protein. A D gene is named only where the DNA matches it firmly. Clone sizes are given selectively: once, few, many, or a class where the clone is expanded.

TRBJ2-5 - once TRBV5-1 TGCGCCAGCAGCTTGGAGACAGGCCAAGAGACCCAGTACTTC CASSLETGQETQYF
TRBJ1-1 - - TRBV7-9 TGTGCCAGCACCCCGCAGCTTGATGAAGCTTTCTTT CASTPQLDEAFF
TRBJ2-3 - - TRBV2 TGTGCCAGCAGTGACAGCCCCTACCGCCATACGCAGTATTTT CASSDSPYRHTQYF
TRBJ2-1 - - TRBV5-1 TGCGCCAGCCACAGTGACTTCTCCTACAATGAGCAGTTCTTC CASHSDFSYNEQFF
TRBJ1-2 - once TRBV28 TGTGCCAGCAGCCGCGGCTATGGCTACACCTTC CASSRGYGYTF
TRBJ1-1 TRBD1 - TRBV28 TGTGCCAGCAGTTTGACAGGGACTAGCACTGAAGCTTTCTTT CASSLTGTSTEAFF
TRBJ2-3 - - TRBV7-2 TGTGCCAGCAGCCAGGTCCCTAGCGTACAAATCACAGATACGCAGTATTTT CASSQVPSVQITDTQYF
TRBJ2-7 TRBD2 - TRBV2 TGTGCCAGCAGTGGGCTAGCGGGGGAGAGATCCTACGAGCAGTACTTC CASSGLAGERSYEQYF
TRBJ2-7 TRBD2 once TRBV27 TGTGCCAGCAGTTTACCGGGGAGGGCCAGCGGGTACTTC CASSLPGRASGYF
TRBJ1-4 - - TRBV7-8 TGTGCCGCAGGAGGGCTCGATGAAAAACTGTTTTTT CAAGGLDEKLFF